These T cell receptor beta chains were read from a single sample in a study of naive and memory T cell subsets. TCRdb passed the UMI-ligation and nested PCR reads through MiXCR, listing each CDR3 protein once. Here the sample spans about 120,000 distinct CDR3 sequences, around a third being singletons. The sequenced material came from central memory CD4+ T cells from blood. The receptor source for this set is a human donor in good health. Each CDR3 is given with its conserved first and last residue. The D gene is left open where the match is weak. Size tells how often a clone was seen (once, few, many) or the class of an expanded clone, and some rows leave it out.

d_call,clone_size,v_call,j_call,cdr3_aa,cdr3_nt
-,-,TRBV21-1,TRBJ2-2,CASSKEGRGGKTGELFF,TGTGCCAGCAGCAAAGAGGGCAGGGGCGGGAAAACCGGGGAGCTGTTTTTT
TRBD2,-,TRBV5-1,TRBJ2-1,CASSLGLGRDEQFF,TGCGCCAGCAGCCTAGGACTAGGGAGGGATGAGCAGTTCTTC
-,-,TRBV6-6,TRBJ1-1,CASSLTGGLVTEAFF,TGTGCCAGCAGCTTAACGGGGGGCTTGGTCACTGAAGCTTTCTTT
TRBD1,-,TRBV2,TRBJ1-6,CASSVSGGNSPLHF,TGTGCCAGCAGTGTATCAGGGGGTAATTCACCCCTCCACTTT
-,-,TRBV2,TRBJ2-1,CASSVGSGNEQFF,TGTGCGAGCAGTGTGGGTAGCGGCAATGAGCAGTTCTTC
-,-,TRBV18,TRBJ2-1,CASSATIANEQFF,TGTGCCAGCTCAGCGACTATAGCCAATGAGCAGTTCTTC
TRBD1,-,TRBV20-1,TRBJ1-1,CSATPGTGGSTEAFF,TGCAGTGCTACGCCCGGGACAGGGGGAAGCACTGAAGCTTTCTTT
-,-,TRBV3-1,TRBJ1-5,CASSLGINQPQHF,TGTGCCAGCAGCCTCGGGATCAATCAGCCCCAGCATTTT
-,few,TRBV6-2/TRBV6-3,TRBJ1-5,CASSNPTIRDGYQPQHF,TGTGCCAGCAGCAATCCGACCATCCGGGACGGATATCAGCCCCAGCATTTT
-,many,TRBV5-4,TRBJ2-6,CASSPTWGSGANVLTF,TGTGCCAGCAGCCCAACATGGGGCTCTGGGGCCAACGTCCTGACTTTC
-,-,TRBV20-1,TRBJ2-2,CSAPKGGQRTGELFF,TGCAGTGCCCCAAAGGGGGGACAGAGAACCGGGGAGCTGTTTTTT
TRBD1,few,TRBV29-1,TRBJ2-7,CSVDRGLYEQYF,TGCAGCGTTGACAGGGGGCTATACGAGCAGTACTTC
TRBD2,-,TRBV28,TRBJ2-4,CASSSWTSGRLRNIQHF,TGTGCCAGCAGTTCGTGGACTAGCGGGAGGTTGAGAAACATTCAGCACTTC
-,few,TRBV30,TRBJ1-5,CAWTKPTGGNQPQHF,TGTGCCTGGACAAAACCGACAGGCGGCAATCAGCCCCAGCATTTT
TRBD1,-,TRBV12-3/TRBV12-4,TRBJ1-1,CASSPIALDRASNTEAFF,TGTGCCAGCAGTCCCATAGCGTTAGACAGGGCTTCGAACACTGAAGCTTTCTTT
TRBD1,few,TRBV11-3,TRBJ1-1,CASSLGGQRNTEAFF,TGTGCCAGCAGCTTAGGGGGACAGAGGAACACTGAAGCTTTCTTT
-,-,TRBV5-1,TRBJ1-1,CASSLALGRLNTEAFF,TGCGCCAGCAGCTTGGCGCTGGGCAGACTGAACACTGAAGCTTTCTTT
TRBD2,-,TRBV9,TRBJ2-7,CASSVGAASGSNEQYF,TGTGCCAGCAGCGTAGGGGCCGCTAGCGGGAGTAACGAGCAGTACTTC
-,-,TRBV27,TRBJ2-1,CASSLSIGSRKYNEQFF,TGTGCCAGCAGTTTATCGATTGGCTCCCGGAAATACAATGAGCAGTTCTTC
-,few,TRBV20-1,TRBJ2-1,CSAGAPPYNEQFF,TGCAGTGCTGGAGCCCCCCCCTACAATGAGCAGTTCTTC
TRBD1,-,TRBV5-1,TRBJ2-5,CASSADRGSLETQYF,TGCGCCAGCAGCGCGGACAGGGGCTCTCTTGAGACCCAGTACTTC
-,-,TRBV14,TRBJ1-2,CASSRHPPGGYTF,TGTGCCAGCAGCCGCCATCCCCCGGGTGGCTACACCTTC
-,-,TRBV29-1,TRBJ2-7,CSVVPTVGAANEQYF,TGCAGCGTTGTGCCCACGGTCGGGGCGGCTAACGAGCAGTACTTC
-,few,TRBV27,TRBJ1-5,CASSLREGTQPQHF,TGTGCCAGCAGTTTAAGGGAGGGAACTCAGCCCCAGCATTTT
-,many,TRBV27,TRBJ1-2,CASRRTDRHGYTF,TGTGCCAGCAGGAGAACAGATCGCCATGGCTACACCTTC
TRBD2,-,TRBV5-1,TRBJ2-1,CASSLAATSGYNEQFF,TGCGCCAGCAGCTTGGCCGCGACTAGCGGTTACAATGAGCAGTTCTTC
-,few,TRBV5-1,TRBJ1-1,CASSKGDAATEAFF,TGCGCCAGCTCTAAGGGGGACGCTGCCACTGAAGCTTTCTTT
-,many,TRBV7-6,TRBJ2-1,CASSSVQGGEQFF,TGTGCCAGCAGCTCAGTTCAGGGCGGTGAGCAGTTCTTC
TRBD1,-,TRBV2,TRBJ2-6,CATQGGSSGANVLTF,TGTGCCACTCAAGGGGGCTCATCGGGGGCCAACGTCCTGACTTTC
TRBD1,many,TRBV11-2,TRBJ2-5,CASSHTATGTGQETQYF,TGTGCCAGCAGCCATACGGCCACCGGGACAGGCCAAGAGACCCAGTACTTC
TRBD1,-,TRBV29-1,TRBJ1-5,CSVGGTGGRYSNQPQHF,TGCAGCGTTGGTGGGACAGGGGGCCGATATAGCAATCAGCCCCAGCATTTT
-,-,TRBV6-5,TRBJ2-3,CASSRRKGWTQYF,TGTGCCAGCAGCCGGAGGAAGGGGTGGACGCAGTATTTT
TRBD2,few,TRBV18,TRBJ2-1,CASSKFAGVELNEQFF,TGTGCCAGCTCAAAATTCGCGGGAGTTGAACTCAATGAGCAGTTCTTC
-,many,TRBV6-5,TRBJ1-6,CASSRLGSPLHF,TGTGCCAGCTCGCGCCTCGGTTCACCCCTCCACTTT
TRBD1,-,TRBV29-1,TRBJ2-3,CSVEAPVGQGTDTQYF,TGCAGCGTTGAAGCCCCCGTCGGACAGGGCACAGATACGCAGTATTTT
-,-,TRBV5-1,TRBJ2-2,CASTRTATLTGELFF,TGCGCCAGCACCCGAACGGCTACTTTGACCGGGGAGCTGTTTTTT
-,few,TRBV12-5,TRBJ2-4,CASGLVILAEKGKNIQYF,TGTGCTAGTGGTTTGGTAATCTTGGCGGAAAAGGGAAAAAACATTCAGTACTTC